These 30 T cell receptor beta chains came from one sample sequenced in a study of T-cell reconstitution after alpha-beta-depleted transplantation in children. Library preparation (for TCRbeta) was performed with unique molecular identifiers. TCRdb passed the PCR reads through MiXCR, listing each CDR3 protein once. The repertoire includes approximately 1,000,000 distinct CDR3 sequences, around 30% of them detected once, and roughly 30% sits in the top ten. The sample was PBMCs, mostly from graft donor cells, taken 360 days after TCRalphabeta/CD19-depleted stem cell transplant. Receptors were obtained from a boy in the first two years of life who had a stem cell transplant for SCID, so the T cells may come from the graft donor.

This clonotype was picked up a small number of times. V and J are TRBV4-3 and TRBJ2-1, with D perhaps matching TRBD2 (6 bases). In germline, CDR1 is LGHNA, CDR2 YSLEER. This CDR3 is 18 amino acids long. V was clipped by 0 bases and J by 3 bases, with 18 bases between them. CDR3 DNA sequence: TGCGCCAGCAGCCAAGATGTGGTCCGGGAGCGCCGCTACAATGAGCAGTTCTTC. It codes for CASSQDVVRERRYNEQFF.

The CDR3 DNA follows: TGTGCCAGCAGCGCCTTCCGGCTGGATATCTACAATGAGCAGTTCTTC. Encoded protein: CASSAFRLDIYNEQFF. The chain has TRBV7-9 and TRBJ2-1; D remains ambiguous. The V and J ends lost 5 bases and 3 bases respectively, with 17 bases between them. Germline CDR1 is SEHNR and CDR2 is FQNEAQ (reference sequence). This CDR3 spans 16 amino acids.

V gene TRBV12-3 or TRBV12-4 combines with J gene TRBJ1-2; no definite D call. Trimming took off 3 bases at V and 4 bases at J, with 12 bases between the two ends. The CDR3 contains 14 residues. CDR3: CASSLVIQTYGYTF. The CDR3 nucleotides are TGTGCCAGCAGTTTGGTAATACAGACCTATGGCTACACCTTC.

The V gene is TRBV5-4, the J gene TRBJ2-1; 10 positions agree with TRBD1. The CDR3 totals 17 residues. Germline CDR1 is SGHNT and CDR2 is YYREEE (reference sequence). With V trimmed by 0 bases and J by 5 bases, 8 bases remained unmatched. The CDR3 spells CASSLDNPGQGNNEQFF. The CDR3 region has the DNA TGTGCCAGCAGCTTGGACAACCCGGGACAGGGGAACAATGAGCAGTTCTTC.

CDR3 sequence (DNA): TGTGCCAGCAGTCTCTCCCGGGGGCACTACAATGAGCAGTTCTTC. This translates into CASSLSRGHYNEQFF. The rearrangement uses TRBV2 and TRBJ2-1, with D perhaps being TRBD1 or TRBD2 (6 bases each). The CDR3 is 15 amino acids. Germline values: CDR1 SNHLY, CDR2 FYNNEI. Trimming left V 5 bases short and J 3 bases short, with 14 bases between.

This clonotype was counted a single time. This chain uses TRBV12-3 or TRBV12-4 with TRBJ1-1; D is unclear. The CDR3 runs 15 residues. Trimming pared 5 bases from V and 3 bases from J, leaving 16 bases between. The CDR3 here is CASSPRNGEDTEAFF. The DNA for the CDR3 is TGTGCCAGCAGTCCTCGAAATGGGGAGGACACTGAAGCTTTCTTT.

The sample holds many counts of this clonotype. CDR3 amino acids: CASGEAFF. DNA of the CDR3: TGTGCCAGCGGAGAAGCTTTCTTT. The chain carries TRBV2 and TRBJ1-1; D is uncertain. Trimming cost V 8 bases and J 8 bases, with 3 bases left between them. The germline gives CDR1 SNHLY, CDR2 FYNNEI. CDR3 size: 8 residues. The whole variable domain, filled in from reference TRBV2 and TRBJ1-1, reads EPEVTQTPSHQVTQMGQEVILRCVPISNHLYFYWYRQILGQKVEFLVSFYNNEISEKSEIFDDQFSVERPDGSNFTLKIRSTKLEDSAMYFCASGEAFFGQGTRLTVV.

The chain uses TRBV29-1 and TRBJ2-3; D gene unclear. Germline V CDR1 and CDR2: SQVTM, ANQGSEA. This CDR3 spans 12 amino acids. The V and J ends lost 5 bases and 4 bases respectively, with 10 bases between them. DNA for the CDR3: TGCAGCGTTTTTCGGGCGGCAGATACGCAGTATTTT. Its protein is CSVFRAADTQYF.

The chain uses TRBV20-1 and TRBJ2-7, with D perhaps given as TRBD1 or TRBD2 (5 bases each). Trimming took off 3 bases at V and 4 bases at J, with 16 bases between the two ends. Germline CDR1 is DFQATT and CDR2 is SNEGSKA (reference sequence). CDR3 length equals 14 residues. The CDR3 reads CSARDRDRPYEQYF. In DNA, the CDR3 is TGCAGTGCTAGGGACCGGGACCGCCCGTACGAGCAGTACTTC.

The gene calls are TRBV6-5 and TRBJ1-1, with 9 bases aligning to TRBD1. Germline lookup yields CDR1 MNHEY and CDR2 SVGAGI. J lost 3 bases, V lost 2 bases, and 7 bases had no gene match. The CDR3 loop spans 16 amino acids. The CDR3 bases are TGTGCCAGCAGTTACCTTGGACAGGGGATAGACACTGAAGCTTTCTTT. Translation: CASSYLGQGIDTEAFF.

The sample holds a few counts of this clonotype. The chain carries TRBV5-1 and TRBJ2-7, with 11 bases identical to TRBD1. Germline trimming cut 0 bases from V and 4 bases from J; bases unmatched to any gene: 3. Germline V lookup: CDR1 SGHRS, CDR2 YFSETQ. The CDR3 has 15 residues. CDR3 DNA sequence: TGCGCCAGCAGCTTGGTGGACAGGGGGCCGTACGAGCAGTACTTC. Amino acid sequence: CASSLVDRGPYEQYF.

This clonotype showed up just a few times. The chain carries TRBV4-1 and TRBJ2-3; D is unclear. Germline V gives CDR1 MGHRA, CDR2 YSYEKL. This CDR3 has 14 residues. Trimming pared 1 base from V and 1 base from J, leaving 6 bases between. CDR3 residues: CASSQALGTDTQYF. The CDR3 coding sequence is TGCGCCAGCAGCCAAGCCCTCGGCACAGATACGCAGTATTTT.

This clonotype has a handful of counts. The V and J genes are TRBV11-2 and TRBJ2-7; 14 positions agree with TRBD2. CDR3 length: 17 residues. The germline CDR1 and CDR2 sequences are SGHAT and FQNNGV. After removal of 5 bases from V and 3 bases from J, the junction contained 9 bases not matched to a gene. The CDR3 here is CASSAGTSGGVLYEQYF. The CDR3 region has the DNA TGTGCCAGCAGCGCCGGGACTAGCGGGGGCGTCCTCTACGAGCAGTACTTC.

V usage is TRBV6-2 or TRBV6-3 and J usage is TRBJ2-3, with D possibly TRBD2 on 6 matching bases. Trimming left V 5 bases short and J 0 bases short, with 15 bases between. This CDR3 spans 16 amino acids. The germline V gene has CDR1 MNHEY and CDR2 SVGEGT. CDR3 in amino acids: CASSPGFSGSTDTQYF. The CDR3 nucleotides read TGTGCCAGCAGTCCGGGGTTTAGCGGAAGCACAGATACGCAGTATTTT.

This clonotype has a handful of counts. V gene TRBV7-9 combines with J gene TRBJ2-7, with D possibly being TRBD1 (6 bases). The CDR3 has 15 amino acids. Trimming removed 5 bases from V and 0 bases from J, with 14 bases in between. CDR1 is SEHNR, CDR2 FQNEAQ, per germline (reference sequence). The CDR3 here is CASSPGQGISYEQYF. DNA for the CDR3: TGTGCCAGCAGCCCCGGGCAGGGGATCTCCTACGAGCAGTACTTC.

This clonotype occurred once. The rearrangement links TRBV24-1 to TRBJ2-2, with D unresolved. The CDR3 is 15 amino acids. Germline CDR1 and CDR2: KGHDR and SFDVKD. V was cut by 4 bases and J by 4 bases, with 12 bases left in between. CDR3 DNA: TGTGCCACCAGTGAACCCGAGACAAGCACCGGGGAGCTGTTTTTT. This codes for CATSEPETSTGELFF.

This clonotype has a handful of counts. The V call is TRBV7-9, the J call TRBJ1-5, with D possibly being TRBD1 (6 bases). With 6 bases removed from V and 1 base from J, the gap between germline ends came to 13 bases. The germline gives CDR1 SEHNR, CDR2 FQNEAQ (reference sequence). This CDR3 contains 15 residues. In nucleotides, the CDR3 is TGTGCCAGCAGTACTCAGGGGAACAGCAATCAGCCCCAGCATTTT. The encoded protein is CASSTQGNSNQPQHF.

Only a few counts were recorded for this clonotype. J is TRBJ2-2 and V is TRBV27, with 7 bases matching TRBD2. Germline V gene sequence: CDR1 MNHEY, CDR2 SMNVEV (reference sequence). The V gene end was trimmed by 2 bases and the J gene end by 3 bases; junction bases not matched to a gene: 3. The CDR3 length is 15 residues. The CDR3 nucleotides read TGTGCCAGCAGTTTAAGCGGGACCTACACCGGGGAGCTGTTTTTT. Its translation is CASSLSGTYTGELFF.

This sequence joins TRBV12-3 or TRBV12-4 and TRBJ1-1; D is possibly TRBD1 (6 bases). CDR3 length: 15 amino acids. The ends were cut back, 5 bases at V and 0 bases at J, with 13 bases in the middle. The CDR3 protein is CASSRQASMNTEAFF. The CDR3 nucleotides read TGTGCCAGCAGTCGACAGGCTTCCATGAACACTGAAGCTTTCTTT.

The chain joins TRBV4-1 to TRBJ1-1, with unresolved D. CDR1 and CDR2 from the germline V gene are MGHRA and YSYEKL. The CDR3 has 17 amino acids. The V gene lost 1 base and the J gene lost 0 bases, with 15 bases spanning the gap. The CDR3 sequence is CASSQGVGDTVNTEAFF. The CDR3 coding sequence is TGCGCCAGCAGCCAAGGAGTGGGAGACACCGTGAACACTGAAGCTTTCTTT.

CDR3 region: CASSSSVFESGNTDTQYF. The CDR3 DNA follows: TGTGCCAGCAGTTCTTCAGTTTTCGAATCGGGAAACACAGATACGCAGTATTTT. The V call is TRBV12-3 or TRBV12-4, the J call TRBJ2-3; D perhaps matches TRBD2 (5 bases). The V gene lost 4 bases and the J gene lost 2 bases, with 22 bases spanning the gap. CDR3 size: 18 residues.

In its sample, this clonotype was seen a few times. The rearrangement links TRBV7-9 to TRBJ2-7; D may be TRBD2 (5 bases). The V end lost 0 bases, the J end lost 3 bases, and 12 bases lay between the germline ends. The CDR3 contains 15 residues. Per germline, CDR1 SEHNR and CDR2 FQNEAQ (reference sequence). The CDR3 loop is CASSLAVGDNYEQYF. Here the CDR3 DNA reads TGTGCCAGCAGCTTAGCGGTCGGGGATAACTACGAGCAGTACTTC.

The chain links TRBV4-2 to TRBJ2-7; D is perhaps TRBD2 (5 bases). CDR1 LGHNA and CDR2 YNFKEQ come from the germline V gene. The CDR3 runs 16 residues. Trimming left V 0 bases short and J 0 bases short, with 12 bases between. CDR3 DNA: TGTGCCAGCAGCCAAGATTCCGGGAAAGACTCCTACGAGCAGTACTTC. Protein sequence: CASSQDSGKDSYEQYF.

The chain uses TRBV29-1 and TRBJ1-4; perhaps TRBD1 as D (5 bases). The CDR3 extends over 16 amino acids. V lost 0 bases, J lost 3 bases, and 14 bases lay in between. The germline V gene has CDR1 SQVTM and CDR2 ANQGSEA. The CDR3 loop is CSVEDRGRYPNEKLFF. The CDR3 DNA sequence: TGCAGCGTTGAAGATAGGGGACGATATCCTAATGAAAAACTGTTTTTT.

The chain carries TRBV7-2 and TRBJ2-7; 9 bases agree with TRBD1. V was pared by 3 bases and J by 7 bases, with 7 bases of the junction left unmatched. CDR3 length: 14 amino acids. Germline V lookup: CDR1 SGHTA, CDR2 FQGNSA. CDR3 nucleotide sequence: TGTGCCAGCAGCTTGGACAGGGGATCGGGAGAGCAGTACTTC. Translation gives CASSLDRGSGEQYF.

This clonotype was recorded a few times. The chain employs TRBV6-5 and TRBJ2-1; D is ambiguous. V was cut by 5 bases and J by 13 bases, with 15 bases left in between. Germline CDR1 reads MNHEY; CDR2 reads SVGAGI. This CDR3 is built from 12 residues. CDR3 residues: CASSGSPLIQFF. CDR3 DNA sequence: TGTGCCAGCAGTGGCTCCCCACTGATCCAGTTCTTC.

The chain recombines TRBV12-3 or TRBV12-4 with TRBJ1-5; no clear D gene. The V end was cut by 3 bases, the J end by 0 bases, with 12 bases between. The CDR3 has 16 residues. The CDR3 bases are TGTGCCAGCAGTTTTTTGACCCATAATAGCAATCAGCCCCAGCATTTT. Its protein product is CASSFLTHNSNQPQHF.

The rearrangement joins TRBV20-1 to TRBJ2-3; TRBD1 matches at 8 bases. The CDR3 spans 16 residues. J was trimmed by 0 bases and V by 3 bases; bases with no gene match: 8. CDR1 DFQATT and CDR2 SNEGSKA come from the germline V gene (reference sequence). The CDR3 DNA reads as TGCAGTGCTAGCCCCCCAGGGGGCCGAAGCACAGATACGCAGTATTTT. The encoded protein is CSASPPGGRSTDTQYF.

J is TRBJ2-6 and V is TRBV7-2; 12 nucleotides match TRBD1. Germline CDR1 reads SGHTA; CDR2 reads FQGNSA. V gave up 7 bases and J gave up 8 bases; unmatched junction bases: 12. The CDR3 has 17 residues. The CDR3 loop is CASNRVAGTGGSNVLTF. The CDR3 DNA reads TGTGCCAGCAACCGTGTTGCCGGGACAGGGGGCTCCAACGTCCTGACTTTC.

This rearrangement joins TRBV29-1 to TRBJ1-1; no definite D call. The CDR3 is 13 residues long. V was cut by 7 bases and J by 3 bases, with 15 bases left in between. From germline, CDR1 is SQVTM and CDR2 ANQGSEA. CDR3 DNA sequence: TGCAGCGCCGCAACTTCAGATTACACTGAAGCTTTCTTT. Amino acids: CSAATSDYTEAFF.